This TCR beta chain was identified during a study of T cell responses to AZD1222 COVID-19 vaccine. Whole-study context: Pooled together were second doses at about 4 or about 12 weeks.

Trimming cost V 3 bases and J 3 bases; bases outside gene matches: 3. CDR1 and CDR2 (germline): MNHEY, SMNVEV (reference sequence). This CDR3 region has 15 residues. Concerning this clone itself: The antigen is not known.

The data were produced by immunoSEQ multiplex PCR, yet TCRdb's version contains in-frame clones alone and is incomplete. The sample records 120,000 to 150,000 clones, 93% being singletons. Study results and caveats: Regions left unmutated in variants are reportedly the target of nearly half of spike-specific TCRs. Researchers report vaccine-associated CD4 TCRs spanning spike, with dominance at 160-218 and 743-854. The breadth and depth of Spike-specific TCRs increased once two AZD1222 doses had been given.

The receptor comes from an adult in good health. The sample was peripheral blood, taken on day 0 of AZD1222 vaccination. This chain links TRBV27 with TRBJ2-1; 9 bases are shared with TRBD2. In DNA form, the CDR3 reads TGTGCCAGCAGTTTTGTAGCGGGAGTCTACAATGAGCAGTTCTTC. Translated: CASSFVAGVYNEQFF.